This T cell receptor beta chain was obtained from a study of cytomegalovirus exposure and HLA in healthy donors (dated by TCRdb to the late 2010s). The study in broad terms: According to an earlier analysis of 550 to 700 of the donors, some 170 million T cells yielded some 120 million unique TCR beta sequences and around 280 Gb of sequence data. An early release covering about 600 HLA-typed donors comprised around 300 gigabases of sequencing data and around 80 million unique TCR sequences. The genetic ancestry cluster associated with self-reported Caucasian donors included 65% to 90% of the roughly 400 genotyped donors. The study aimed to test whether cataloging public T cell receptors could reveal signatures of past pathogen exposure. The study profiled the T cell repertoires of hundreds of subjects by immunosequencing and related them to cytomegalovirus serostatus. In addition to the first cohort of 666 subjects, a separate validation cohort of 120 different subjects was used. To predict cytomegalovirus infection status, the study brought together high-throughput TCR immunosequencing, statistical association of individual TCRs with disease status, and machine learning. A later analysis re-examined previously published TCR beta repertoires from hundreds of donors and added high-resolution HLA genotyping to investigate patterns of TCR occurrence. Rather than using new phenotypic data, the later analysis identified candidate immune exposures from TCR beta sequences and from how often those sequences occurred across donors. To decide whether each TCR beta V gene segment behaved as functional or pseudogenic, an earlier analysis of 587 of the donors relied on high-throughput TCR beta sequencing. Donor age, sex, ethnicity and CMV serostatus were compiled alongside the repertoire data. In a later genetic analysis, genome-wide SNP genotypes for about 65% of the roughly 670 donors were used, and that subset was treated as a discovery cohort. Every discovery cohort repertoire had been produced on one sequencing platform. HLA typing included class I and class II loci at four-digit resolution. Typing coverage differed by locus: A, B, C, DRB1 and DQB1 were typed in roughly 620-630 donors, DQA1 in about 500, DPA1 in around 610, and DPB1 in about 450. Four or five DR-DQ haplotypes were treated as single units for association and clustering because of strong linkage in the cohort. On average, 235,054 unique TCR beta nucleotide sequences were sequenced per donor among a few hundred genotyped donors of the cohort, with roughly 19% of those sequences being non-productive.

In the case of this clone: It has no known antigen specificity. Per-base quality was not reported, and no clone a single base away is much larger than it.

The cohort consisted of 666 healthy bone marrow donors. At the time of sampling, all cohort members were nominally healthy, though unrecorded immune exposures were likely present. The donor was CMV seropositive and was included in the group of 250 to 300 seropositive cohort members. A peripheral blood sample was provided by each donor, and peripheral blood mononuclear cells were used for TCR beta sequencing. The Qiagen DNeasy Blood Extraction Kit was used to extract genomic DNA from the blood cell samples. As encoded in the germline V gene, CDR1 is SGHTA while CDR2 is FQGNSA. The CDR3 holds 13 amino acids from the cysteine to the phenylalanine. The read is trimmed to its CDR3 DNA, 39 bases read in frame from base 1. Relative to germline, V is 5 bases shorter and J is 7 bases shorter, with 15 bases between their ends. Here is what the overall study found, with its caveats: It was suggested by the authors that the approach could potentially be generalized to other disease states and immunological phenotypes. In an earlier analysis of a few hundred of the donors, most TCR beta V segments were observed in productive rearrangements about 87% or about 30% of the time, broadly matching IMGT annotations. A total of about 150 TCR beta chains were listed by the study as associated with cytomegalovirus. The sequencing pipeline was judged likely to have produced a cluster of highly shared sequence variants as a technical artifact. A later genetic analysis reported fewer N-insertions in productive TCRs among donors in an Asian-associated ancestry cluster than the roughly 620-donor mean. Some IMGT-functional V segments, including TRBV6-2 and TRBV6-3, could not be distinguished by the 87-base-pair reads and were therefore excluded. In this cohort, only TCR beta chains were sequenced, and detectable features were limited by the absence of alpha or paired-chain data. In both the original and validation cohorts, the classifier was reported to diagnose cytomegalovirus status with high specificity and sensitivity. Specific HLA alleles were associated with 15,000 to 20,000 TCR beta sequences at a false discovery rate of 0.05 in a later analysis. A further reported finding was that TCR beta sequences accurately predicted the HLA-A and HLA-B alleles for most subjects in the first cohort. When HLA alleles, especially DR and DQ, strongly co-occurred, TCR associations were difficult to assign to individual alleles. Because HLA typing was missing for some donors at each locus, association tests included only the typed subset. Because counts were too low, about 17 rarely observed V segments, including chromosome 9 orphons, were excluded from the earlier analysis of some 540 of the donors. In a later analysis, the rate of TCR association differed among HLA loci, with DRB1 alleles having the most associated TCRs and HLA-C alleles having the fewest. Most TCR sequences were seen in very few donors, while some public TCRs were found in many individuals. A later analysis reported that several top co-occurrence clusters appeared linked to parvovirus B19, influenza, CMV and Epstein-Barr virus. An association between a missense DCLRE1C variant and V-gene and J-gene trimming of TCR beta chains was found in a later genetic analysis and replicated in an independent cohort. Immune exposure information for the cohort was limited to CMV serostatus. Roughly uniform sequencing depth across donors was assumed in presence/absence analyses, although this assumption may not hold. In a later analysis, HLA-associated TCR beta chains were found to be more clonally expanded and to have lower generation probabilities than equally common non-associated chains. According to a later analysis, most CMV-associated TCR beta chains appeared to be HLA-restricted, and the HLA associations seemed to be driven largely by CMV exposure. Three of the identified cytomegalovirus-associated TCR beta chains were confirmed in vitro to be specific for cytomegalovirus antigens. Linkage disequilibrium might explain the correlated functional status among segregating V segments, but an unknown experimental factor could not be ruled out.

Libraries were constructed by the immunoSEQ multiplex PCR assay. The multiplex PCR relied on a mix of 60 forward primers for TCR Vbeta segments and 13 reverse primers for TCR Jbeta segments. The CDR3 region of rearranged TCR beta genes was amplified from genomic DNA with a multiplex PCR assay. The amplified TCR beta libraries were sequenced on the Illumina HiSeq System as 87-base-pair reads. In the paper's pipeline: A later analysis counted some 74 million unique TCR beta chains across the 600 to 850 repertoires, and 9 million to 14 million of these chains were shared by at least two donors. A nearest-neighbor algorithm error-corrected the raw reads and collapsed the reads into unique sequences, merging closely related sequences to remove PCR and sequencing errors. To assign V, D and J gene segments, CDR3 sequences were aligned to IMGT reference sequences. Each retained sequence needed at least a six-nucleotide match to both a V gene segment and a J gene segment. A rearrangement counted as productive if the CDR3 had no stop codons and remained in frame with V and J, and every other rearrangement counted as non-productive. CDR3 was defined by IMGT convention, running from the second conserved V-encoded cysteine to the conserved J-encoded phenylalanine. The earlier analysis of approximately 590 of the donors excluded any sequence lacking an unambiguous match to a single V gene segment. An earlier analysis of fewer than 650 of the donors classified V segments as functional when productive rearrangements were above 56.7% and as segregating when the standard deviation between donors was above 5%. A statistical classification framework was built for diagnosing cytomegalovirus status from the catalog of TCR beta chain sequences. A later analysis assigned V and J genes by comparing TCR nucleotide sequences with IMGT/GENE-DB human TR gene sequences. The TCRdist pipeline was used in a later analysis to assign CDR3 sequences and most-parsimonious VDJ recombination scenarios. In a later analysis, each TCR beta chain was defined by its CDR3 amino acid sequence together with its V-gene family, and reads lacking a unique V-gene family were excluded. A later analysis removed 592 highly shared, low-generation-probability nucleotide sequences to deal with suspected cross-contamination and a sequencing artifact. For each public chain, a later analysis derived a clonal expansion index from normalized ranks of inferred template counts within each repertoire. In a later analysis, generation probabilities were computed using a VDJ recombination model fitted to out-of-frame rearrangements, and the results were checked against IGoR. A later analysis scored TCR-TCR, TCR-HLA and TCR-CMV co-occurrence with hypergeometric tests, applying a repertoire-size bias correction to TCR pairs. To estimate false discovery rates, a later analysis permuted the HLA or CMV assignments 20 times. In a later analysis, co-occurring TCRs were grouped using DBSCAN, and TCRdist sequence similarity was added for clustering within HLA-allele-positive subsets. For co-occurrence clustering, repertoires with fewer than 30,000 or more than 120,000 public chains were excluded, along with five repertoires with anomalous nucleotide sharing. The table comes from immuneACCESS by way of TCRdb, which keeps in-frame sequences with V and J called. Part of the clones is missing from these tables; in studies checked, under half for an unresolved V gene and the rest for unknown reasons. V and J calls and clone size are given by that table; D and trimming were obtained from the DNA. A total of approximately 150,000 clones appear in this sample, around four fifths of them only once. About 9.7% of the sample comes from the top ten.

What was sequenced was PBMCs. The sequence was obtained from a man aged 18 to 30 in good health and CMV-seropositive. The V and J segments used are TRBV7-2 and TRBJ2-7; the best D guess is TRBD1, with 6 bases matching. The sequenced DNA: TGTGCCAGCAGCATTACAGGGCTGGGGGAGCAGTACTTC. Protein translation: CASSITGLGEQYF.